The clone carrying this T cell receptor (beta chain) showed up many times. The antigen is not known. The CDR3 length is 12 residues. Germline V lookup: CDR1 DFQATT, CDR2 SNEGSKA (reference sequence). Trimming cost V 6 bases and J 0 bases, with 6 bases left between them. The sample is drawn from a study of T cells in Graves' hyperthyroidism and ophthalmopathy. General study findings and limits: Ophthalmopathy prediction by the model preceded onset by a median roughly 6 months. Most thyroid clonotypes with frequency above 0.001 were detected in blood.

Those patients with uncontrolled infection, other autoimmune disease, pregnancy or lactation were excluded. The blood sample dates from first hyperthyroidism diagnosis, preceding any ophthalmopathy symptoms. RNA transcripts provided the source from which TCR beta CDR3 regions were amplified. First-round RT-PCR targeting the TCR CDR3 was performed with the HTBI primer set. From the multiplex PCR reads, TCRdb called clonotypes with MiXCR, one entry per CDR3 protein. Counted here are some 600,000 distinct CDR3 sequences, about 15% occurring once; the ten biggest clones make up 5.8%. The J gene is TRBJ1-3, the V gene TRBV20-1; D ambiguous. The clonotype was recovered from a woman in her 30s with Graves' hyperthyroidism that later progressed to Graves' ophthalmopathy. Sequencing input: blood. Here the CDR3 DNA reads TGCAGTGCGTACAACTCTGGAAACACCATATATTTT. Translation: CSAYNSGNTIYF.